This record looks at one T cell receptor (beta chain) sequence and its context. Its antigen is still unknown. Excluded were patients having autoimmune disease history or systemic immunosuppression. Blood samples were obtained at baseline, cycle 4 day 1, and cycle 7 day 1. The germline V gene encodes CDR1 LGHNA and CDR2 YSLEER. V lost 3 bases, J lost 4 bases, and 12 bases lay in between. The CDR3 sequence is 14 residues long. The repertoire was sequenced with immunoSEQ multiplex PCR; TCRdb's copy has only in-frame clones and lacks some. Among roughly 56,000 clones listed, approximately 89% were seen once. The data were obtained in a study of OX40 agonist ivuxolimab in advanced cancers. Looking at the study overall: Treatment received earlier with anti-PD-1, anti-PD-L1 or anti-CTLA-4 agents was allowed, and more than 35% had some.

Overall study results and limits: Doses of 0.1 to 3.0 mg/kg were accompanied by clonal expansion of CD4+ and CD8+ blood T cells by week 6.

The chain couples TRBV4-3 to TRBJ1-2; D gene unclear. The starting material was CD4+ or CD8+ T cells sorted from blood, obtained in a trial of the OX40 agonist ivuxolimab. The receptor comes from an adult with an advanced solid tumor such as melanoma, head and neck, liver or kidney cancer. The CDR3, as DNA: TGCGCCAGCAGCCAGGATGCCGGACCCTATGGCTACACCTTC. This codes for CASSQDAGPYGYTF.